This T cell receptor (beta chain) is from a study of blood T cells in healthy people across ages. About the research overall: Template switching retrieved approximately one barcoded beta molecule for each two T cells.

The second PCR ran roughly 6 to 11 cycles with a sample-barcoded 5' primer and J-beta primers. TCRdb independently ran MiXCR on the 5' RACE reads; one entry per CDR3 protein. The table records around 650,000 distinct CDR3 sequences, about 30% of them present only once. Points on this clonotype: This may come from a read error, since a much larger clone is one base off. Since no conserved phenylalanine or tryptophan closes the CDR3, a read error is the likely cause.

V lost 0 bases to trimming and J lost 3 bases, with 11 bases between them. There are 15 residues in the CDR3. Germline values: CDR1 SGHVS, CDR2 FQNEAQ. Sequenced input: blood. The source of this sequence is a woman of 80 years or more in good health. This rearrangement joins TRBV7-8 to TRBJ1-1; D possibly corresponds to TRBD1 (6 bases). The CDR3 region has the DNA TGTGCCAGCAGCTTAGCGAGGGGGAGGGACACTGAAGCTTTCGTT. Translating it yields CASSLARGRDTEAFV.